These 27 T cell receptor beta chains originate from one sample sequenced in a study of T cell responses to AZD1222 COVID-19 vaccine. TCRdb's table, derived via immunoSEQ multiplex PCR, lists solely in-frame clones and lacks some. The table lists some 110,000 clones, roughly 87% of them singletons. This material consisted of peripheral blood, taken on day 0 of AZD1222 vaccination. The receptor source for this set is an adult in good health.

V gene TRBV6-5 combines with J gene TRBJ1-3; TRBD1 might be the D (5 bases). V was clipped by 8 bases and J by 0 bases, with 11 bases between them. The CDR3 covers 14 residues. Germline V CDR1 and CDR2: MNHEY, SVGAGI. The CDR3 spells CASCRGGSGNTIYF. The CDR3 nucleotides are TGTGCCAGCTGCCGGGGGGGCTCTGGAAACACCATATATTTT.

This clone came up once. This sequence joins TRBV7-3 and TRBJ2-3; D is possibly TRBD1 (5 bases). Germline CDR1 and CDR2: SGHTA and FQGTGA. CDR3 length: 13 residues. The ends were cut back, 4 bases at V and 5 bases at J, with 10 bases in the middle. CDR3 bases: TGTGCCAGCAGCTCGGCGACAGAAGATACGCAGTATTTT. It encodes CASSSATEDTQYF. Drawing the rest from reference TRBV7-3 and TRBJ2-3, the complete variable domain is GAGVSQTPSNKVTEKGKYVELRCDPISGHTALYWYRQSLGQGPEFLIYFQGTGAADDSGLPNDRFFAVRPEGSVSTLKIQRTERGDSAVYLCASSSATEDTQYFGPGTRLTVL.

V and J are TRBV2 and TRBJ1-1, with TRBD1 identical over 9 bases. V lost 6 bases, J lost 7 bases, and 6 bases stayed unmatched. Germline V gene data show CDR1 as SNHLY and CDR2 as FYNNEI. This CDR3 has 13 amino acids. Here the CDR3 DNA reads TGTGCCAGCAGGGGGACAGGGAATGGTGAAGCTTTCTTT. Its protein is CASRGTGNGEAFF.

The chain carries TRBV2 and TRBJ1-1; 8 positions match TRBD1. The J segment lost 6 bases and the V segment lost 6 bases, leaving 9 bases of the junction unmatched. From germline, CDR1 is SNHLY and CDR2 FYNNEI. The CDR3 loop spans 14 amino acids. DNA for the CDR3: TGTGCCAGCAGGACGACAGGGGTAGAGGCTGAAGCTTTCTTT. As protein: CASRTTGVEAEAFF.

This clone was seen only once. The V and J genes are TRBV15 and TRBJ2-7; perhaps TRBD1 as D (6 bases). The CDR3 extends over 14 amino acids. Trimming removed 3 bases at V and 2 bases at J, with 11 bases between. CDR1 is LNHNV, CDR2 YYDKDF, per germline (reference sequence). The CDR3 spells CATSSGGPTYEQYF. CDR3 coding DNA: TGTGCCACCAGCAGTGGGGGCCCCACCTACGAGCAGTACTTC. The full variable domain, completed using reference TRBV15 and TRBJ2-7, is DAMVIQNPRYQVTQFGKPVTLSCSQTLNHNVMYWYQQKSSQAPKLLFHYYDKDFNNEADTPDNFQSRRPNTSFCFLDIRSPGLGDTAMYLCATSSGGPTYEQYFGPGTRLTVT.

The V and J genes are TRBV4-1 and TRBJ1-4, with D uncertain. Germline V gives CDR1 MGHRA, CDR2 YSYEKL. This CDR3 region has 11 residues. Trimming removed 0 bases from V and 8 bases from J, with 1 base in between. The CDR3 sequence: CASSQEEKLFF. The CDR3 coding sequence is TGCGCCAGCAGCCAAGAGGAAAAACTGTTTTTT.

The chain couples TRBV5-8 to TRBJ1-2; 9 nucleotides align to TRBD1. The V segment lost 4 bases and the J segment 10 bases; nucleotides outside the gene matches: 11. The CDR3 is 14 residues long. Germline CDR1 and CDR2: SGHTS and YDEGEE. The CDR3 sequence is CASSQRPGQGPYTF. As DNA, the CDR3 is TGTGCCAGCAGCCAGAGGCCGGGACAGGGTCCCTACACCTTC. Variable domain in full (rest from reference TRBV5-8 and TRBJ1-2): EAGVTQSPTHLIKTRGQQATLRCSPISGHTSVYWYQQALGLGLQFLLWYDEGEERNRGNFPPRFSGRQFPNYSSELNVNALELEDSALYLCASSQRPGQGPYTFGSGTRLTVV.

The chain recombines TRBV7-6 with TRBJ1-5; the D is unclear. Per the germline V gene, CDR1 is SGHVS and CDR2 is FNYEAQ. The CDR3 has 14 residues. V was pared by 5 bases and J by 7 bases, with 15 bases between. The CDR3 DNA is TGTGCCAGCAGCAAAGAGGTCGGTTTCCAGCCCCAGCATTTT. Amino acids: CASSKEVGFQPQHF.

The chain links TRBV4-1 to TRBJ2-1; tentatively, D is TRBD1 (6 bases). Trimming left V 0 bases short and J 8 bases short, with 8 bases between. This CDR3 region has 13 residues. Germline V CDR1 and CDR2: MGHRA, YSYEKL. For the CDR3, the DNA is TGCGCCAGCAGCCAAGAACAGGGCGATGAGCAGTTCTTC. Its translation: CASSQEQGDEQFF.

This clone came up once. This rearrangement joins TRBV7-2 to TRBJ1-2, with D unclear. V was clipped by 1 base and J by 4 bases, with 7 bases between them. The CDR3 runs 13 residues. CDR1 and CDR2 (germline): SGHTA, FQGNSA. In nucleotides, the CDR3 is TGTGCCAGCAGCTTAGGCGGGCGCTATGGCTACACCTTC. Its protein is CASSLGGRYGYTF.

The CDR3 protein is CSVEDVVENEQFF. The CDR3 coding sequence is TGCAGCGTTGAAGATGTGGTGGAAAATGAGCAGTTCTTC. The rearrangement joins TRBV29-1 to TRBJ2-1, with no clear D. Germline loops: CDR1 SQVTM, CDR2 ANQGSEA. The CDR3 contains 13 residues. With 0 bases removed from V and 7 bases from J, the gap between germline ends came to 10 bases.

The DNA for the CDR3 is TGTGCCAGCACGTATCCTCGGGAAGACTTCACAGATACGCAGTATTTT. As protein: CASTYPREDFTDTQYF. The chain links TRBV28 to TRBJ2-3, with D perhaps matching TRBD2 (5 bases). V gave up 7 bases and J gave up 2 bases, with 19 bases separating them. The CDR3 runs to 16 residues. Germline CDR1 reads MDHEN; CDR2 reads SYDVKM.

The chain joins TRBV28 to TRBJ1-3; TRBD1 might be the D (5 bases). The CDR3 runs 16 residues. V was pared by 6 bases and J by 2 bases, with 17 bases between. Germline V gene lookup returns CDR1 MDHEN and CDR2 SYDVKM. The CDR3 DNA is TGTGCCAGCAGCCCGGGACCCCCAGGAACTGGAAACACCATATATTTT. Translating gives CASSPGPPGTGNTIYF.

The sample holds a few counts of this clone. This rearrangement joins TRBV24-1 to TRBJ2-7, with D maybe TRBD1 (5 bases). Germline assignment: CDR1 KGHDR and CDR2 SFDVKD. With 0 bases removed from V and 2 bases from J, the gap between germline ends came to 16 bases. The CDR3 extends over 17 amino acids. The CDR3: CATSDLPYRQSAYEQYF. CDR3 sequence (DNA): TGTGCCACCAGTGATTTGCCCTACAGACAGAGTGCCTACGAGCAGTACTTC.

V and J are TRBV7-7 and TRBJ2-1; D is unclear. Germline V CDR1 and CDR2: SSHAT, FNYEAQ (reference sequence). The V end lost 0 bases, the J end lost 4 bases, and 10 bases lay between the germline ends. There are 15 residues in the CDR3. CDR3 sequence: CASSLAWAAYNEQFF. As DNA, the CDR3 is TGTGCCAGCAGCTTAGCGTGGGCAGCATACAATGAGCAGTTCTTC.

V usage is TRBV13 and J usage is TRBJ1-5; no reliable D call. Germline CDR1 is PRHDT and CDR2 is FYEKMQ (reference sequence). The CDR3 has 15 amino acids. V lost 4 bases and J lost 3, with 13 bases in between. CDR3: CASSSGVENNQPQHF. DNA for the CDR3: TGTGCCAGCAGCTCTGGCGTGGAGAACAATCAGCCCCAGCATTTT.

The genes are TRBV3-1 (or the pseudogene TRBV3-2) and TRBJ2-7; 7 bases are a match to TRBD1. This CDR3 spans 15 amino acids. Germline V gives CDR1 LGHDT, CDR2 YNNKEL (reference sequence). V was clipped by 4 bases and J by 0 bases; unmatched bases: 6. The CDR3 DNA reads as TGTGCCAGCAGCCTTTGGGACAGAAGCTCCTACGAGCAGTACTTC. Translated: CASSLWDRSSYEQYF.

The count of this clone is one. This chain links TRBV2 with TRBJ2-7; D may be TRBD2 (5 bases). In germline, CDR1 is SNHLY, CDR2 FYNNEI. Trimming stripped 6 bases from V and 0 bases from J, with 6 bases between. The CDR3 totals 12 residues. CDR3 DNA: TGTGCCAGCAGCGGGGACTCCTACGAGCAGTACTTC. Translated: CASSGDSYEQYF.

The chain links TRBV15 to TRBJ2-1; the D gene is possibly TRBD1 (5 bases). Germline CDR1 LNHNV, CDR2 YYDKDF (reference sequence). The CDR3 contains 15 residues. The germline V and J ends were trimmed by 4 bases and 4 bases, with 14 bases remaining between them. The CDR3, as DNA: TGTGCCACCAGCAACCTAGGGGCAGGTTACAATGAGCAGTTCTTC. It codes for CATSNLGAGYNEQFF.

This chain links TRBV5-1 with TRBJ2-7; 10 bases match TRBD2. CDR1 SGHRS and CDR2 YFSETQ come from the germline V gene. This CDR3 comprises 14 residues. Trimming cost V 4 bases and J 4 bases; bases outside gene matches: 5. The CDR3 loop reads CASSLAGEGYEQYF. The CDR3 nucleotides are TGCGCCAGCAGCCTAGCGGGAGAAGGATACGAGCAGTACTTC.

This chain links TRBV11-2 with TRBJ1-2; D uncertain. V gave up 5 bases and J gave up 5 bases, with 15 bases separating them. In germline, CDR1 is SGHAT, CDR2 FQNNGV. The CDR3 length is 14 residues. DNA of the CDR3: TGTGCCAGCAGCCCAGTTGTGCTCCGGTATGGCTACACCTTC. Translated, it gives CASSPVVLRYGYTF.

A single count supports this clone. The chain links TRBV20-1 to TRBJ1-2; D gene unclear. This CDR3 contains 10 residues. The germline gives CDR1 DFQATT, CDR2 SNEGSKA (reference sequence). Trimming removed 6 bases from V and 1 base from J, with 3 bases in between. DNA for the CDR3: TGCAGTGCGGATAACTATGGCTACACCTTC. Translated, it gives CSADNYGYTF.

The chain couples TRBV6-5 to TRBJ1-5; D possibly corresponds to TRBD1 (6 bases). The length of the CDR3 is 14 residues. Trimming left V 7 bases short and J 3 bases short, with 13 bases between. Germline-derived CDR1 and CDR2 are MNHEY and SVGAGI. The CDR3 is CASTMAGANQPQHF. CDR3 DNA sequence: TGTGCCAGCACTATGGCAGGGGCCAATCAGCCCCAGCATTTT.

This clone was counted only a few times. This chain uses TRBV5-1 with TRBJ1-2; 7 bases are a match to TRBD1. This CDR3 has 15 residues. Germline CDR1 SGHRS, CDR2 YFSETQ. The V segment lost 3 bases and the J segment 8 bases; nucleotides outside the gene matches: 13. The CDR3 loop reads CASSSGDSPYAGYTF. The CDR3 nucleotides are TGCGCCAGCAGCTCGGGGGACAGCCCTTATGCCGGCTACACCTTC.

The chain joins TRBV15 to TRBJ1-2; the D is unclear. Trimming shortened V by 0 bases and J by 1 base, and 3 bases separated the two germline ends. The CDR3 length is 13 residues. Germline V CDR1 and CDR2: LNHNV, YYDKDF (reference sequence). The CDR3 DNA sequence: TGTGCCACCAGCAGAGACAGTAACTATGGCTACACCTTC. It translates to CATSRDSNYGYTF.

This chain links TRBV7-6 with TRBJ1-2; no reliable D call. CDR1 is SGHVS and CDR2 is FNYEAQ in the germline V gene. This CDR3 spans 13 amino acids. Deletions cut 5 bases from V and 7 bases from J, with 14 bases between. CDR3 nucleotide sequence: TGTGCCAGCAGCCCACTAGGACGCGCTGGCTACACCTTC. Amino acid sequence: CASSPLGRAGYTF.

The V call is TRBV4-2, the J call TRBJ2-7, with D maybe TRBD1 (6 bases). The CDR3 has 14 amino acids. Germline V lookup: CDR1 LGHNA, CDR2 YNFKEQ. The germline V and J ends were trimmed by 2 bases and 2 bases, with 10 bases remaining between them. The DNA for the CDR3 is TGTGCCAGCAGCCAATTTGGACAGACCTACGAGCAGTACTTC. Translated: CASSQFGQTYEQYF.